These 26 T cell receptor beta chains were sequenced from one sample in a study of CD8+ T cells in alopecia areata. It was cDNA, reverse transcribed from extracted RNA, that served as the sequencing template. Clones were sequenced by immunoSEQ multiplex PCR, and TCRdb holds only the in-frame ones, with some missing. The repertoire holds 150,000 or so clones, about 87% seen once, with approximately 15% in the top ten. The sample consisted of CD8+ T cells sorted from blood, taken at week 0. The receptor set was obtained from a human donor with alopecia areata.

The chain's CDR3 is CASSPQGAYNEQYF. The CDR3 coding sequence is TGTGCCAGCAGCCCACAGGGGGCATACAACGAGCAGTACTTC. This chain joins TRBV9 and TRBJ2-7; 9 bases match TRBD1. Unmatched junction bases numbered 7, after V lost 4 bases and J lost 5 bases. This CDR3 contains 14 residues. Germline CDR1 SGDLS, CDR2 YYNGEE.

V and J are TRBV5-8 and TRBJ2-3; TRBD2 is a possible D gene (6 bases). Germline loops: CDR1 SGHTS, CDR2 YDEGEE. The CDR3 sequence is 15 residues long. V lost 3 bases, J lost 1 base, and 12 bases lay in between. The CDR3 nucleotides read TGTGCCAGCAGCTCCGGGGGTTGGGGCACAGATACGCAGTATTTT. Translation: CASSSGGWGTDTQYF. Full variable domain (rest looked up from reference TRBV5-8 and TRBJ2-3): EAGVTQSPTHLIKTRGQQATLRCSPISGHTSVYWYQQALGLGLQFLLWYDEGEERNRGNFPPRFSGRQFPNYSSELNVNALELEDSALYLCASSSGGWGTDTQYFGPGTRLTVL.

This sequence joins TRBV27 and TRBJ1-2; D is ambiguous. The CDR3 loop spans 14 amino acids. In germline, CDR1 is MNHEY, CDR2 SMNVEV (reference sequence). V was clipped by 3 bases and J by 4 bases, with 12 bases between them. CDR3 loop: CASSFSSVGYGYTF. The CDR3 DNA is TGTGCCAGCAGTTTTTCGTCCGTCGGCTATGGCTACACCTTC.

V is TRBV30 and J is TRBJ2-3; no reliable D call. Trimming took off 1 base at V and 0 bases at J, with 5 bases between the two ends. This CDR3 is 13 amino acids long. Germline-derived CDR1 and CDR2 are GTSNPN and SVGIG (reference sequence). The CDR3 DNA follows: TGTGCCTGGAGTGAGGTTAGCACAGATACGCAGTATTTT. It is translated as CAWSEVSTDTQYF.

In its sample, this clone was seen a few times. This chain links TRBV4-1 with TRBJ1-1; a weak D match, TRBD1 (6 bases). V was clipped by 0 bases and J by 1 base, with 9 bases between them. The germline gives CDR1 MGHRA, CDR2 YSYEKL. The CDR3 covers 15 residues. CDR3 in amino acids: CASSQDAQGNTEAFF. The CDR3 bases are TGCGCCAGCAGCCAAGATGCACAGGGGAACACTGAAGCTTTCTTT.

V and J are TRBV14 and TRBJ2-2; 9 bases map to TRBD2. This CDR3 comprises 16 residues. V lost 3 bases to trimming and J lost 7 bases; unmatched junction nucleotides: 9. Germline values: CDR1 SGHDN, CDR2 FVKESK. CDR3 protein: CASSHWGLAEGGELFF. Written as DNA, the CDR3 is TGTGCCAGCAGCCATTGGGGACTAGCCGAAGGCGGGGAGCTGTTTTTT.

The CDR3 DNA is TGTGCCAGCAGCCCCGGCATCACAGATACGCAGTATTTT. It is translated as CASSPGITDTQYF. This rearrangement joins TRBV7-2 to TRBJ2-3; D gene unclear. CDR3 size: 13 residues. The germline CDR1 and CDR2 sequences are SGHTA and FQGNSA. With 5 bases removed from V and 2 bases from J, the gap between germline ends came to 8 bases.

This clone was counted only a few times. The chain is built from TRBV19 and TRBJ2-7; no reliable D call. Germline assignment: CDR1 LNHDA and CDR2 SQIVND (reference sequence). V lost 3 bases to trimming and J lost 0 bases, with 9 bases between them. The CDR3 runs 14 residues. The CDR3 sequence is CASSITADSYEQYF. The CDR3 DNA is TGTGCCAGTAGTATCACCGCTGACTCCTACGAGCAGTACTTC.

CDR3 sequence reads: CSVAPVGTNTGELFF. The CDR3 DNA reads TGCAGCGTGGCGCCGGTAGGGACGAACACCGGGGAGCTGTTTTTT. The gene calls are TRBV29-1 and TRBJ2-2; D uncertain. The V gene lost 6 bases and the J gene lost 0 bases, with 14 bases spanning the gap. Germline-derived CDR1 and CDR2 are SQVTM and ANQGSEA. The CDR3 is 15 residues long.

V usage is TRBV27 and J usage is TRBJ1-2, with a possible D match to TRBD1 (5 bases). V gave up 3 bases and J gave up 4 bases, with 12 bases separating them. Germline V lookup: CDR1 MNHEY, CDR2 SMNVEV (reference sequence). The CDR3 totals 14 residues. The CDR3 sequence is CASSFSAGPYGYTF. In DNA form, the CDR3 reads TGTGCCAGCAGTTTCTCGGCAGGGCCCTATGGCTACACCTTC.

This clone was observed once. The chain combines TRBV9 with TRBJ1-1; D remains ambiguous. Trimming took off 0 bases at V and 1 base at J, with 10 bases between the two ends. This CDR3 region has 15 residues. Germline V gene data show CDR1 as SGDLS and CDR2 as YYNGEE. CDR3 amino acids: CASSVGTRENTEAFF. The CDR3 bases are TGTGCCAGCAGCGTAGGCACCCGGGAGAACACTGAAGCTTTCTTT. Variable domain in full (rest from reference TRBV9 and TRBJ1-1): DSGVTQTPKHLITATGQRVTLRCSPRSGDLSVYWYQQSLDQGLQFLIQYYNGEERAKGNILERFSAQQFPDLHSELNLSSLELGDSALYFCASSVGTRENTEAFFGQGTRLTVV.

The chain uses TRBV27 and TRBJ1-5; possibly TRBD1 for D (5 bases). Per germline, CDR1 MNHEY and CDR2 SMNVEV (reference sequence). This CDR3 has 13 amino acids. Between the trimmed V and J ends, which lost 1 base and 6 bases, there was a span of 7 bases. The CDR3 region is CASSLLGPQPQHF. CDR3 nucleotide sequence: TGTGCCAGCAGTTTATTGGGGCCTCAGCCCCAGCATTTT.

The CDR3: CAIQLRVLEAFF. CDR3 DNA: TGTGCCATCCAGCTCAGGGTCCTTGAAGCTTTCTTT. This chain connects TRBV2 to TRBJ1-1; TRBD1 might be the D (5 bases). From germline, CDR1 is SNHLY and CDR2 FYNNEI. V lost 10 bases, J lost 7 bases, and 16 bases lay in between. This CDR3 is built from 12 residues.

The chain combines TRBV5-1 with TRBJ2-3, with D possibly being TRBD1 or TRBD2 (5 bases each). The CDR3 loop spans 21 amino acids. V lost 5 bases and J lost 0, with 31 bases in between. Germline V lookup: CDR1 SGHRS, CDR2 YFSETQ. The CDR3 DNA reads as TGCGCCAGCAGGTCGTGGCGGGCCGGCGACTATTTGGGGCCTAGCACAGATACGCAGTATTTT. Translation: CASRSWRAGDYLGPSTDTQYF.

The chain links TRBV30 to TRBJ2-7, with D maybe TRBD2 (6 bases). The CDR3 is 15 amino acids. The V and J ends lost 0 bases and 6 bases respectively, with 18 bases between them. CDR1 and CDR2 (germline): GTSNPN, SVGIG (reference sequence). CDR3 region: CAWSVLAGLLSEQYF. The CDR3 DNA reads TGTGCCTGGAGTGTCTTGGCGGGATTATTGAGCGAGCAGTACTTC.

This clone was observed a single time. This rearrangement joins TRBV23-1 to TRBJ2-1, with D perhaps matching TRBD1 (5 bases). TRBV23-1 is an ORF; its function is uncertain. The CDR3 is 16 amino acids. Trimming took off 1 base at V and 6 bases at J, with 16 bases between the two ends. CDR3 coding DNA: TGCGCCAGCAGTCAATTCTGCAGGGCGAAATCCAATGAGCAGTTCTTC. Amino acid sequence: CASSQFCRAKSNEQFF.

The chain is built from TRBV2 and TRBJ1-6; 7 nucleotides line up with TRBD1. V lost 7 bases, J lost 0 bases, and 9 bases stayed unmatched. Per the germline V gene, CDR1 is SNHLY and CDR2 is FYNNEI. The CDR3 runs 17 residues. CDR3 coding DNA: TGTGCCAGCACCTGGGACGCAGGGGGCTCCTATAATTCACCCCTCCACTTT. Its translation is CASTWDAGGSYNSPLHF.

The gene calls are TRBV10-3 and TRBJ2-7; tentatively, D is TRBD1 (6 bases). Trimming took 5 bases from V and 4 from J, leaving 15 bases between them. The CDR3 totals 14 residues. Looked up from germline, CDR1 is ENHRY and CDR2 is SYGVKD. The CDR3 DNA sequence: TGTGCCATCAGTTCTCCGGGACACCAATACGAGCAGTACTTC. Its translation: CAISSPGHQYEQYF.

This sequence joins TRBV4-1 and TRBJ1-2, with 11 positions matching TRBD1. V dropped 4 bases and J dropped 3; count of bases not matched to a gene: 7. The CDR3 consists of 16 residues. The germline V gene has CDR1 MGHRA and CDR2 YSYEKL. The CDR3 sequence is CASSPRKGQGDYGYTF. DNA of the CDR3: TGCGCCAGCAGCCCGCGAAAGGGACAGGGGGACTATGGCTACACCTTC.

The chain combines TRBV6-5 with TRBJ1-1; the D gene is possibly TRBD1 (5 bases). The germline CDR1 and CDR2 sequences are MNHEY and SVGAGI. V was shortened by 0 bases and J by 7 bases, with 9 bases between the two germline ends. The length of the CDR3 is 13 residues. The CDR3, as DNA: TGTGCCAGCAGTTACTCGACAGAGGATGAAGCTTTCTTT. Protein: CASSYSTEDEAFF.

The rearrangement joins TRBV29-1 to TRBJ2-3, with D tentatively TRBD1 (5 bases). Germline V gives CDR1 SQVTM, CDR2 ANQGSEA. CDR3 length: 15 amino acids. V lost 2 bases and J lost 0, with 12 bases in between. This chain's CDR3 is CSVERGSTSTDTQYF. CDR3 DNA sequence: TGCAGCGTTGAAAGGGGAAGCACTAGCACAGATACGCAGTATTTT.

The rearrangement links TRBV13 to TRBJ1-4, with D unresolved. The V and J ends lost 0 bases and 0 bases respectively, with 14 bases between them. This CDR3 is built from 18 residues. Germline CDR1 is PRHDT and CDR2 is FYEKMQ (reference sequence). CDR3 amino acids: CASSLGALQRATNEKLFF. The CDR3 nucleotides read TGTGCCAGCAGCTTAGGGGCCCTTCAAAGAGCAACTAATGAAAAACTGTTTTTT.

J is TRBJ1-1 and V is TRBV27; no clear D gene. The ends were cut back, 6 bases at V and 1 base at J, with 9 bases in the middle. CDR1 is MNHEY, CDR2 SMNVEV, per germline (reference sequence). The CDR3 totals 13 residues. CDR3 in amino acids: CASSNPANTEAFF. The CDR3 coding sequence is TGTGCCAGCAGCAATCCAGCGAACACTGAAGCTTTCTTT.

The chain has TRBV9 and TRBJ1-3; no firm D call. The germline CDR1 and CDR2 sequences are SGDLS and YYNGEE. With 1 base removed from V and 4 bases from J, the gap between germline ends came to 6 bases. The CDR3 extends over 13 amino acids. The DNA of the CDR3 is TGTGCCAGCAGCGTATATGAGGGAAACACCATATATTTT. Protein product: CASSVYEGNTIYF. The entire variable domain, with the rest obtained from reference TRBV9 and TRBJ1-3, is as follows: DSGVTQTPKHLITATGQRVTLRCSPRSGDLSVYWYQQSLDQGLQFLIQYYNGEERAKGNILERFSAQQFPDLHSELNLSSLELGDSALYFCASSVYEGNTIYFGEGSWLTVV.

V usage is TRBV25-1 and J usage is TRBJ2-2; D may be TRBD2 (6 bases). The CDR3 length is 15 residues. V shed 2 bases and J shed 4 bases, with 11 bases lying between them. CDR1 and CDR2 from the germline V gene are MGHDK and SYGVNS. The CDR3 DNA sequence: TGTGCCAGCAGTGAAGACATCGGGAGCACCGGGGAGCTGTTTTTT. This translates into CASSEDIGSTGELFF.

The gene calls are TRBV7-6 and TRBJ2-1; 10 bases line up with TRBD2. The V and J ends lost 0 bases and 6 bases, in that order; junction bases with no gene match: 2. The CDR3 loop spans 15 amino acids. Germline V gene sequence: CDR1 SGHVS, CDR2 FNYEAQ. CDR3 residues: CASSLASGGINEQFF. CDR3 bases: TGTGCCAGCAGCTTAGCTAGCGGGGGGATCAATGAGCAGTTCTTC.